Following are 2 T cell receptor beta chains from one sample sequenced in a study of T cells after yellow fever vaccination. Each CDR3 protein gets one entry after TCRdb re-called the 5' RACE reads with MiXCR. The sample has hundreds of thousands of distinct CDR3 sequences; about 13% are singletons. This sample comprised PBMCs, obtained on the day of the yellow fever booster vaccination. Source of these receptors: a man aged 30 to 45 who received the YFV17D yellow fever vaccine.

This rearrangement joins TRBV20-1 to TRBJ1-6; D not resolved. The V end was cut by 1 base, the J end by 7 bases, with 17 bases between. Germline V gene data show CDR1 as DFQATT and CDR2 as SNEGSKA (reference sequence). This CDR3 spans 16 amino acids. The DNA for the CDR3 is TGCAGTGCTAGAGTCCCTACGGCCACCGAGAATTCACCCCTCCACTTT. Translated, it gives CSARVPTATENSPLHF.

This clonotype appeared a few times. This chain joins TRBV4-2 and TRBJ2-3; D may correspond to TRBD1 or TRBD2 (5 bases each). There are 16 residues in the CDR3. Germline V gene sequence: CDR1 LGHNA, CDR2 YNFKEQ. V was shortened by 1 base and J by 4 bases, with 15 bases between the two germline ends. The CDR3 sequence is CASSQGEGTRADTQYF. The CDR3 nucleotides read TGTGCCAGCAGCCAAGGAGAGGGGACGAGGGCAGATACGCAGTATTTT.